The 21 T cell receptor beta chains presented below share a single source sample, sequenced in a study of cytomegalovirus exposure and HLA in healthy donors. Primers included in the PCR were 60 Vbeta and 13 Jbeta primers. Libraries were prepared by immunoSEQ multiplex PCR; TCRdb keeps only in-frame clonotypes and omits some of them. The data show approximately 180,000 clones, about 69% seen once. Sequencing input: PBMCs. These receptor sequences come from a male donor in good health and CMV-seronegative.

J is TRBJ1-1 and V is TRBV5-4; the D gene is possibly TRBD1 (5 bases). With 4 bases removed from V and 0 bases from J, the gap between germline ends came to 10 bases. Germline CDR1 reads SGHNT; CDR2 reads YYREEE (reference sequence). CDR3 length: 14 residues. CDR3 residues: CASSPTDLNTEAFF. The CDR3 coding sequence is TGTGCCAGCAGCCCGACAGACTTGAACACTGAAGCTTTCTTT.

The chain is built from TRBV30 and TRBJ1-6, with D maybe TRBD1 (5 bases). Trimming took off 3 bases at V and 5 bases at J, with 11 bases between the two ends. Germline V gene data show CDR1 as GTSNPN and CDR2 as SVGIG (reference sequence). The CDR3 loop spans 14 amino acids. The CDR3 sequence is CAWSTDSNNSPLHF. CDR3 in DNA: TGTGCCTGGAGCACAGACAGCAATAATTCACCCCTCCACTTT.

V gene TRBV9 combines with J gene TRBJ2-3; D may be TRBD1 (6 bases). Germline CDR1 and CDR2: SGDLS and YYNGEE. V was clipped by 0 bases and J by 6 bases, with 11 bases between them. The CDR3 is 14 amino acids. DNA of the CDR3: TGTGCCAGCAGCGTAGGGCCCCAGGGGGATACGCAGTATTTT. Encoded protein: CASSVGPQGDTQYF.

The rearrangement uses TRBV6-5 and TRBJ2-7; D uncertain. Germline V gene sequence: CDR1 MNHEY, CDR2 SVGAGI. Deletions cut 5 bases from V and 4 bases from J, with 18 bases between. The CDR3 spans 15 residues. CDR3 protein: CASSRSRQELYEQYF. As DNA, the CDR3 is TGTGCCAGCAGTAGATCCCGGCAGGAACTTTACGAGCAGTACTTC.

The V and J genes are TRBV6-5 and TRBJ1-1; 7 bases align to TRBD1. The CDR3 is 15 residues long. Trimming at V came to 5 bases and at J to 6 bases, leaving 12 bases not matched to a gene. The germline gives CDR1 MNHEY, CDR2 SVGAGI. The CDR3 is CASSPRTGRDAEAFF. As DNA, the CDR3 is TGTGCCAGCAGTCCCCGGACAGGCCGGGACGCTGAAGCTTTCTTT.

V is TRBV9 and J is TRBJ2-1, with a tentative D call TRBD1 (5 bases). The ends were cut back, 3 bases at V and 3 bases at J, with 7 bases in the middle. The CDR3 covers 13 residues. Germline V gene sequence: CDR1 SGDLS, CDR2 YYNGEE. CDR3 sequence: CASSGQNYNEQFF. CDR3 nucleotides: TGTGCCAGCAGCGGACAGAACTACAATGAGCAGTTCTTC.

There are a few counts of this clone. The chain is built from TRBV7-9 and TRBJ2-1; D gene uncertain. The germline V and J ends were trimmed by 1 base and 4 bases, with 8 bases remaining between them. This CDR3 comprises 14 residues. Germline CDR1 SEHNR, CDR2 FQNEAQ (reference sequence). CDR3 protein: CASSLGLEYNEQFF. DNA of the CDR3: TGTGCCAGCAGCTTAGGACTTGAATACAATGAGCAGTTCTTC.

The chain recombines TRBV19 with TRBJ2-5, with TRBD2 matching over 16 bases. Germline V gene sequence: CDR1 LNHDA, CDR2 SQIVND (reference sequence). CDR3 length equals 16 residues. V lost 6 bases, J lost 0 bases, and 1 base stayed unmatched. The CDR3 DNA is TGTGCCAGTAGAGGGACTAGCGGGGGGGACCAAGAGACCCAGTACTTC. Encoded protein: CASRGTSGGDQETQYF.

V usage is TRBV7-3 and J usage is TRBJ2-2, with D uncertain. Trimming cost V 4 bases and J 4 bases, with 4 bases left between them. The CDR3 spans 12 residues. From germline, CDR1 is SGHTA and CDR2 FQGTGA. The CDR3 DNA is TGTGCCAGCAGCTCCTCCACCGGGGAGCTGTTTTTT. The encoded protein is CASSSSTGELFF.

The chain links TRBV6-5 to TRBJ2-7; 10 bases are a match to TRBD1. This CDR3 region has 14 residues. The V and J ends lost 3 bases and 4 bases, in that order; junction bases with no gene match: 3. Germline V gene sequence: CDR1 MNHEY, CDR2 SVGAGI. The CDR3 spells CASSYTDRGYEQYF. The CDR3, as DNA: TGTGCCAGCAGTTATACGGACAGGGGGTACGAGCAGTACTTC.

V gene TRBV5-1 combines with J gene TRBJ1-6, with 9 bases fitting TRBD1. The CDR3 length is 16 residues. Trimming removed 4 bases from V and 6 bases from J; junction bases left unmatched: 8. Looked up from germline, CDR1 is SGHRS and CDR2 is YFSETQ. DNA of the CDR3: TGCGCCAGCAGCCCCCCGGGACAGGGCAGTAATTCACCCCTCCACTTT. It translates to CASSPPGQGSNSPLHF.

This chain joins TRBV6-4 and TRBJ2-3; 13 bases are a match to TRBD2. V lost 4 bases to trimming and J lost 2 bases; unmatched junction nucleotides: 3. This CDR3 region has 16 residues. In germline, CDR1 is MRHNA, CDR2 SNTAGT. For the CDR3, the DNA is TGTGCCAGCAGTGCGGGACTAGCGGGGAACACAGATACGCAGTATTTT. Protein product: CASSAGLAGNTDTQYF.

CDR3 sequence: CATSGQDSFHEQYF. CDR3 sequence (DNA): TGTGCCACCTCGGGACAGGACTCCTTCCACGAGCAGTACTTC. The chain joins TRBV7-9 to TRBJ2-7; 8 positions agree with TRBD1. Looked up from germline, CDR1 is SEHNR and CDR2 is FQNEAQ (reference sequence). Trimming at V came to 10 bases and at J to 5 bases, leaving 13 bases not matched to a gene. The CDR3 covers 14 residues.

The V gene is TRBV6-5, the J gene TRBJ1-6; 7 nucleotides match TRBD1. CDR1 and CDR2 from the germline V gene are MNHEY and SVGAGI. CDR3 length: 14 amino acids. J gave up 7 bases and V 6 bases, and 6 bases lay outside the gene matches. The CDR3 reads CASSRDSRNSPLHF. In DNA form, the CDR3 reads TGTGCCAGCAGCCGGGACAGCCGGAATTCACCCCTCCACTTT.

This sequence joins TRBV28 and TRBJ2-5; possibly TRBD1 for D (6 bases). V shed 6 bases and J shed 2 bases, with 10 bases lying between them. The CDR3 runs 13 residues. Germline CDR1 is MDHEN and CDR2 is SYDVKM. Written as DNA, the CDR3 is TGTGCCAGCAGCCGCGGACAGCAAGAGACCCAGTACTTC. It codes for CASSRGQQETQYF.

The V gene is TRBV5-1, the J gene TRBJ2-1, with D perhaps TRBD2 (6 bases). The CDR3 length is 15 residues. Trimming removed 5 bases at V and 1 base at J, with 13 bases between. Germline CDR1 is SGHRS and CDR2 is YFSETQ. CDR3 amino acids: CASRIDGGSYNEQFF. Here the CDR3 DNA reads TGCGCCAGCAGAATCGATGGGGGGTCCTACAATGAGCAGTTCTTC. The full variable domain, with the rest looked up from reference TRBV5-1 and TRBJ2-1, is KAGVTQTPRYLIKTRGQQVTLSCSPISGHRSVSWYQQTPGQGLQFLFEYFSETQRNKGNFPGRFSGRQFSNSRSEMNVSTLELGDSALYLCASRIDGGSYNEQFFGPGTRLTVL.

This rearrangement joins TRBV27 to TRBJ2-1; tentative D call: TRBD2 (6 bases). With 3 bases removed from V and 13 bases from J, the gap between germline ends came to 19 bases. Per the germline V gene, CDR1 is MNHEY and CDR2 is SMNVEV (reference sequence). The CDR3 loop spans 14 amino acids. The chain's CDR3 is CASSFGPGDLEQFF. In DNA form, the CDR3 reads TGTGCCAGCAGTTTTGGCCCCGGGGACTTAGAACAGTTCTTC.

The chain couples TRBV25-1 to TRBJ1-5; possible D gene TRBD1, 5 bases. CDR3 length: 15 residues. Looked up from germline, CDR1 is MGHDK and CDR2 is SYGVNS. The ends were cut back, 4 bases at V and 3 bases at J, with 13 bases in the middle. CDR3 nucleotides: TGTGCCAGCAGTGTTTTGGCAGGGTACAATCAGCCCCAGCATTTT. Translated, it gives CASSVLAGYNQPQHF.

The chain links TRBV27 to TRBJ2-7; possible D gene TRBD1, 5 bases. The CDR3 is 14 amino acids. Germline CDR1 is MNHEY and CDR2 is SMNVEV (reference sequence). Trimming removed 2 bases from V and 1 base from J, with 9 bases in between. The CDR3 sequence is CASSLQGRSYEQYF. The CDR3 DNA sequence: TGTGCCAGCAGTTTACAGGGTAGGTCCTACGAGCAGTACTTC.

This chain connects TRBV6-6 to TRBJ2-6, with D possibly being TRBD2 (5 bases). Germline V lookup: CDR1 MNHNY, CDR2 SVGAGI (reference sequence). The CDR3 is 15 amino acids. The V gene lost 4 bases and the J gene lost 2 bases, with 9 bases spanning the gap. CDR3 sequence: CASSSTRTGANVLTF. The DNA of the CDR3 is TGTGCCAGCAGTTCAACTAGGACTGGGGCCAACGTCCTGACTTTC.

The J gene is TRBJ1-1, the V gene TRBV2; D is perhaps TRBD1 (5 bases). Germline CDR1 is SNHLY and CDR2 is FYNNEI. Trimming left V 11 bases short and J 1 base short, with 11 bases between. The CDR3 sequence is 12 residues long. The CDR3: CAWLQENTEAFF. As DNA, the CDR3 is TGTGCCTGGCTACAGGAGAACACTGAAGCTTTCTTT.